This T cell receptor (beta chain) derives from a study of Tregs in tolerant kidney transplant recipients. Whole-study findings and limits: Expanding Tregs on activated donor B cells appeared to best identify donor-specific TCRbeta clones.

Unstimulated regulatory T cells (CD4+CD25+CD127-), CD4+CD25- non-regulatory cells, CD4 and CD8 cells were FACS-sorted from thawed PBMCs. As to this clone: Antigen unknown.

Generated by immunoSEQ multiplex PCR, the TCRdb table keeps only in-frame clones and is missing some. The table lists roughly 250,000 clones, about 80% of them singletons. Input material: CD4+ T cells from blood. The sequence was obtained from a human donor in good health.

This chain's CDR3 is CASSLRDRGSWETQYF. Written as DNA, the CDR3 is TGTGCCAGCAGCTTAAGGGACAGGGGTTCGTGGGAGACCCAGTACTTC. The chain has TRBV11-2 and TRBJ2-5; 10 nucleotides agree with TRBD1. Germline CDR1 SGHAT, CDR2 FQNNGV. The V and J ends lost 2 bases and 5 bases, in that order; junction bases with no gene match: 8. The CDR3 totals 16 residues.